Listed here are 28 T cell receptor beta chains from one sample, sequenced in a study of T cells in Graves' hyperthyroidism and ophthalmopathy. RNA transcripts yielded amplified TCR beta CDR3 regions. The study used the HTBI primer set for a first-round RT-PCR of the TCR CDR3. Each CDR3 protein gets one entry after TCRdb re-called the multiplex PCR reads with MiXCR. The table shows about 420,000 distinct CDR3 sequences, with approximately 14% occurring only once. The sequenced sample consisted of blood. All receptors come from a woman aged 18-29 years with Graves' hyperthyroidism.

The V gene is TRBV7-2, the J gene TRBJ1-5; a possible D gene is TRBD1 (5 bases). The V end was cut by 1 base, the J end by 7 bases, with 14 bases between. This CDR3 region has 15 residues. Germline V gene data show CDR1 as SGHTA and CDR2 as FQGNSA. The CDR3 coding sequence is TGTGCCAGCAGCTTAGATGGGGGGGTCTACCAGCCCCAGCATTTT. Its translation: CASSLDGGVYQPQHF.

The table lists this clonotype with many counts. Written as DNA, the CDR3 is TGTGCCAGCAGCCCCGGGTTGACGATTGATGGCTACACCTTC. Encoded protein: CASSPGLTIDGYTF. This chain joins TRBV27 and TRBJ1-2; D not certain. Germline V CDR1 and CDR2: MNHEY, SMNVEV (reference sequence). The CDR3 totals 14 residues. V lost 6 bases and J 6 bases, leaving 17 bases between the germline ends.

This clonotype was seen more than once but under ten times. V usage is TRBV10-3 and J usage is TRBJ2-2, with D unresolved. Trimming removed 2 bases from V and 5 bases from J, with 9 bases in between. Germline values: CDR1 ENHRY, CDR2 SYGVKD. CDR3 length equals 14 residues. Here the CDR3 reads CAISETPETGELFF. The CDR3 nucleotides are TGTGCCATCAGTGAGACACCCGAGACCGGGGAGCTGTTTTTT.

This clonotype appeared a few times. V is TRBV15 and J is TRBJ2-1; the D gene could be TRBD1 or TRBD2 (6 bases each). In germline, CDR1 is LNHNV, CDR2 YYDKDF (reference sequence). CDR3 size: 14 residues. The V end lost 1 base, the J end lost 7 bases, and 11 bases lay between the germline ends. The CDR3, as DNA: TGTGCCACCAGCAGAGGGGGGGCCTGGAATGAGCAGTTCTTC. Its protein is CATSRGGAWNEQFF.

There are a few counts of this clonotype. The V call is TRBV9, the J call TRBJ2-3; D unresolved. Per germline, CDR1 SGDLS and CDR2 YYNGEE. With 0 bases removed from V and 6 bases from J, the gap between germline ends came to 5 bases. CDR3 length: 12 amino acids. The CDR3 region has the DNA TGTGCCAGCAGCGTAGAGTTTGATACGCAGTATTTT. This gives the protein CASSVEFDTQYF.

In its sample, this clonotype was seen a few times. This chain uses TRBV6-5 with TRBJ1-6; D gene unclear. The length of the CDR3 is 13 residues. CDR1 is MNHEY and CDR2 is SVGAGI in the germline V gene. V was shortened by 0 bases and J by 6 bases, with 3 bases between the two germline ends. The CDR3 loop reads CASSYSLNSPLHF. Here the CDR3 DNA reads TGTGCCAGCAGTTACTCGCTTAATTCACCCCTCCACTTT.

A note on this clonotype: One end of the junction varies from germline; a read error may be responsible. The V and J genes are TRBV12-3 or TRBV12-4 and TRBJ2-3; no reliable D call. This CDR3 spans 13 amino acids. This CDR3 reads CASSFSLTNTQYF. In DNA, the CDR3 is TGTGCCAGCAGTTTCTCGCTCACAAATACGCAGTATTTT.

This chain links TRBV12-3 or TRBV12-4 with TRBJ2-1, with a tentative D call TRBD2 (7 bases). The CDR3 length is 14 residues. Between the trimmed V and J ends, which lost 7 bases and 5 bases, there was a span of 15 bases. This CDR3 reads CASTKGGAHNEQFF. DNA of the CDR3: TGTGCCAGCACAAAGGGGGGGGCCCACAATGAGCAGTTCTTC.

This clonotype was observed many times. The V and J genes are TRBV7-2 and TRBJ2-5; TRBD2 aligns across 7 bases. Germline V lookup: CDR1 SGHTA, CDR2 FQGNSA. The CDR3 has 14 amino acids. The trim removed 3 bases at V and 6 bases at J, leaving 7 bases unmatched. The chain's CDR3 is CASSFLTSSKTQYF. In DNA, the CDR3 is TGTGCCAGCAGCTTCTTGACTAGCAGCAAGACCCAGTACTTC.

The chain employs TRBV10-3 and TRBJ2-3, with 14 positions matching TRBD2. The CDR3 consists of 17 residues. Germline CDR1 ENHRY, CDR2 SYGVKD. The J segment lost 5 bases and the V segment lost 2 bases, leaving 6 bases of the junction unmatched. This CDR3 is CAISETRLAGGQDTQYF. CDR3 in DNA: TGTGCCATCAGTGAGACTCGACTAGCGGGGGGGCAAGATACGCAGTATTTT.

This clonotype occurred many times. The V gene is TRBV7-2, the J gene TRBJ2-7; tentative D call: TRBD1 (6 bases). Germline CDR1 and CDR2: SGHTA and FQGNSA. Trimming shortened V by 4 bases and J by 6 bases, and 16 bases separated the two germline ends. The CDR3 covers 14 residues. This CDR3 is CASSSQGTEGEQYF. The CDR3 DNA reads as TGTGCCAGCAGCTCCCAGGGGACGGAAGGCGAGCAGTACTTC. The whole variable domain, filled in from reference TRBV7-2 and TRBJ2-7, reads GAGVSQSPSNKVTEKGKDVELRCDPISGHTALYWYRQSLGQGLEFLIYFQGNSAPDKSGLPSDRFSAERTGGSVSTLTIQRTQQEDSAVYLCASSSQGTEGEQYFGPGTRLTVT.

Comment on this clonotype: Being one base from a much bigger clone, this may be a read error. This rearrangement joins TRBV6-2 or TRBV6-3 to TRBJ1-2, with D unclear. Trimming shortened V by 6 bases and J by 8 bases, and 16 bases separated the two germline ends. The germline CDR1 and CDR2 sequences are MNHEY and SVGEGT. The CDR3 runs 13 residues. The CDR3 nucleotides are TGTGCCAGCAGGAGCGACTGGATTGGAGGCTACACCTTC. It encodes CASRSDWIGGYTF.

This clonotype was detected a few times. V gene TRBV27 combines with J gene TRBJ1-4; D not resolved. Germline V gene lookup returns CDR1 MNHEY and CDR2 SMNVEV (reference sequence). The V end was cut by 0 bases, the J end by 4 bases, with 6 bases between. The CDR3 has 14 amino acids. CDR3 bases: TGTGCCAGCAGTTTATCACAGATTAATGAAAAACTGTTTTTT. Translating gives CASSLSQINEKLFF.

The chain joins TRBV4-3 to TRBJ2-1; D might be TRBD1 or TRBD2, each matching 5 bases. The CDR3 is made up of 15 amino acids. V was pared by 6 bases and J by 5 bases, with 17 bases between. The germline V gene has CDR1 LGHNA and CDR2 YSLEER. The CDR3 loop reads CASRLGTLTNNEQFF. For the CDR3, the DNA is TGCGCCAGCAGACTTGGGACGTTAACGAACAATGAGCAGTTCTTC.

V and J are TRBV20-1 and TRBJ2-2; 12 nucleotides align to TRBD2. This CDR3 is 14 amino acids long. The V gene end was trimmed by 3 bases and the J gene end by 5 bases; junction bases not matched to a gene: 1. Germline-derived CDR1 and CDR2 are DFQATT and SNEGSKA (reference sequence). DNA for the CDR3: TGCAGTGCTAGTACTAGCGGGGGGACCGGGGAGCTGTTTTTT. The encoded protein is CSASTSGGTGELFF.

The sample holds a few counts of this clonotype. The chain carries TRBV25-1 and TRBJ2-1; D could derive from TRBD1 or TRBD2 (5 bases each). Trimming cost V 5 bases and J 10 bases, with 21 bases left between them. CDR1 and CDR2 from the germline V gene are MGHDK and SYGVNS. This CDR3 has 15 residues. CDR3 DNA sequence: TGTGCCAGCAGTTCCCCAGCAGGCTGGGGGAAGGAGCAGTTCTTC. Its translation: CASSSPAGWGKEQFF.

The V and J genes are TRBV11-2 and TRBJ2-1; perhaps TRBD1 as D (5 bases). V dropped 3 bases and J dropped 7 bases, with 10 bases sitting between them. Per germline, CDR1 SGHAT and CDR2 FQNNGV. The CDR3 has 13 residues. The CDR3 nucleotides are TGTGCCAGCAGCTTGTTACAGGTTAATGAGCAGTTCTTC. It is translated as CASSLLQVNEQFF. The entire variable domain, with the rest obtained from reference TRBV11-2 and TRBJ2-1, is as follows: EAGVAQSPRYKIIEKRQSVAFWCNPISGHATLYWYQQILGQGPKLLIQFQNNGVVDDSQLPKDRFSAERLKGVDSTLKIQPAKLEDSAVYLCASSLLQVNEQFFGPGTRLTVL.

This clonotype was seen at least ten times. The V call is TRBV5-1, the J call TRBJ2-5; D remains unclear. The CDR3 runs 14 residues. V was shortened by 5 bases and J by 1 base, with 12 bases between the two germline ends. The germline V gene has CDR1 SGHRS and CDR2 YFSETQ. The DNA of the CDR3 is TGCGCCAGCAGTCCTGTCCAGTCCCAAGAGACCCAGTACTTC. This codes for CASSPVQSQETQYF.

The rearrangement uses TRBV4-1 and TRBJ2-7, with D perhaps matching TRBD1 or TRBD2 (5 bases each). V lost 0 bases, J lost 6 bases, and 9 bases lay in between. The CDR3 contains 13 residues. The germline CDR1 and CDR2 sequences are MGHRA and YSYEKL. In nucleotides, the CDR3 is TGCGCCAGCAGCCAAGACGGGGACGGCGAGCAGTACTTC. Amino acid sequence: CASSQDGDGEQYF.

This clonotype appeared many times. The rearrangement joins TRBV28 to TRBJ2-7; 8 bases are a match to TRBD2. The J segment lost 6 bases and the V segment lost 6 bases, leaving 7 bases of the junction unmatched. The V gene's germline CDR1 is MDHEN and CDR2 SYDVKM. The CDR3 runs to 13 residues. The CDR3 is CASSPGGVSEQYF. As DNA, the CDR3 is TGTGCCAGCAGCCCGGGGGGGGTAAGCGAGCAGTACTTC. The full variable domain, completed using reference TRBV28 and TRBJ2-7, is DVKVTQSSRYLVKRTGEKVFLECVQDMDHENMFWYRQDPGLGLRLIYFSYDVKMKEKGDIPEGYSVSREKKERFSLILESASTNQTSMYLCASSPGGVSEQYFGPGTRLTVT.

This clonotype came up many times. The chain carries TRBV2 and TRBJ1-2; D not resolved. This CDR3 is built from 12 residues. V lost 6 bases to trimming and J lost 6 bases, with 11 bases between them. Germline CDR1 SNHLY, CDR2 FYNNEI. This CDR3 is CASRSPRDGYTF. CDR3 coding DNA: TGTGCCAGCAGGTCGCCTCGGGATGGCTACACCTTC. The whole variable domain, filled in from reference TRBV2 and TRBJ1-2, reads EPEVTQTPSHQVTQMGQEVILRCVPISNHLYFYWYRQILGQKVEFLVSFYNNEISEKSEIFDDQFSVERPDGSNFTLKIRSTKLEDSAMYFCASRSPRDGYTFGSGTRLTVV.

V gene TRBV20-1 combines with J gene TRBJ1-2, with 7 bases aligning to TRBD1. The CDR3 runs to 14 residues. CDR1 is DFQATT, CDR2 SNEGSKA, per germline (reference sequence). V lost 5 bases to trimming and J lost 7 bases; unmatched junction nucleotides: 13. CDR3 bases: TGCAGTGCTCAGGGGGGACTCGGGAGGGCTGGCTACACCTTC. It specifies CSAQGGLGRAGYTF.

Ten or more counts support this clonotype. The gene calls are TRBV6-1 and TRBJ2-1; 7 bases agree with TRBD1. This CDR3 region has 14 residues. Germline V CDR1 and CDR2: MNHNS, SASEGT. V trimming: 6 bases; J trimming: 3 bases; junction bases outside the gene matches: 5. The CDR3 coding sequence is TGTGCCAGCAGCCCGACAGGGAACTACAATGAGCAGTTCTTC. Its translation: CASSPTGNYNEQFF.

In its sample, this clonotype was seen many times. The chain has TRBV20-1 and TRBJ1-6; no reliable D call. This CDR3 is built from 11 residues. CDR1 is DFQATT, CDR2 SNEGSKA, per germline (reference sequence). V was cut by 1 base and J by 15 bases, with 10 bases left in between. The DNA of the CDR3 is TGCAGTGCTAGAGTTGACTTTGTCCTCCACTTT. Translated: CSARVDFVLHF.

The chain is built from TRBV20-1 and TRBJ1-5; unclear D gene. Germline V gene sequence: CDR1 DFQATT, CDR2 SNEGSKA (reference sequence). The CDR3 consists of 13 residues. The V gene lost 0 bases and the J gene lost 6 bases, with 9 bases spanning the gap. As DNA, the CDR3 is TGCAGTGCTAGAGATTTTGAAGGTCAGCCCCAGCATTTT. Translation: CSARDFEGQPQHF.

This clonotype was counted at least ten times. One end of the junction does not line up with germline, which may come from a read error. The chain recombines TRBV7-2 with TRBJ1-5; tentative D call: TRBD1 (6 bases). CDR3 length: 12 residues. Germline V gene data show CDR1 as SGHTA and CDR2 as FQGNSA. For the CDR3, the DNA is TGTGCCAGCACCTTAGGGGGTCAGCCCCAGCATTTT. It translates to CASTLGGQPQHF.

The chain links TRBV20-1 to TRBJ2-7, with D perhaps matching TRBD1 (6 bases). Trimming shortened V by 3 bases and J by 1 base, and 16 bases separated the two germline ends. CDR1 and CDR2 (germline): DFQATT, SNEGSKA (reference sequence). The CDR3 length is 15 residues. The CDR3 DNA sequence: TGCAGTGCTAGCATATACAGGGTCCTATCCTACGAGCAGTACGTC. Translating it yields CSASIYRVLSYEQYV.

The gene calls are TRBV6-2 or TRBV6-3 and TRBJ2-4; D possibly corresponds to TRBD2 (5 bases). The V gene's germline CDR1 is MNHEY and CDR2 SVGEGT. This CDR3 has 15 residues. The germline V and J ends were trimmed by 6 bases and 3 bases, with 15 bases remaining between them. CDR3 loop: CASRSGLSDKNIQYF. CDR3 DNA sequence: TGTGCCAGCAGGAGCGGTTTGAGTGACAAAAACATTCAGTACTTC.